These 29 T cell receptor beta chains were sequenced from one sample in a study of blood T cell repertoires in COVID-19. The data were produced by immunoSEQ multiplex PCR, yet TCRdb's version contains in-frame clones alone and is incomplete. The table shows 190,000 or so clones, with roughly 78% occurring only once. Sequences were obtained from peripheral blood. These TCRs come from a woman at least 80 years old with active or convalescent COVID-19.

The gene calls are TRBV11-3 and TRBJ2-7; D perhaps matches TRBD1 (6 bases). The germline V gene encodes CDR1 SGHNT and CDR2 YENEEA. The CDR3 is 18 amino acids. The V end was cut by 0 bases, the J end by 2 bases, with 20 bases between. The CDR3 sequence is CASSLDHGTTGSPYEQYF. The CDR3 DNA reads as TGTGCCAGCAGCTTAGATCATGGGACGACAGGTTCCCCCTACGAGCAGTACTTC.

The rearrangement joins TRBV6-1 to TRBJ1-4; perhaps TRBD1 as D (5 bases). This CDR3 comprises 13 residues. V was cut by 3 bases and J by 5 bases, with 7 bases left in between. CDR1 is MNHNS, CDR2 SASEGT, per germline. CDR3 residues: CASSDPGNEKLFF. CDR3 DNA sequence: TGTGCCAGCAGTGACCCAGGGAATGAAAAACTGTTTTTT.

CDR3 protein: CASSLRGRYGYTF. CDR3 DNA sequence: TGTGCCAGCAGCCTGCGGGGGCGCTATGGCTACACCTTC. The chain combines TRBV5-4 with TRBJ1-2; perhaps TRBD1 as D (6 bases). Trimming removed 4 bases at V and 4 bases at J, with 11 bases between. CDR1 SGHNT and CDR2 YYREEE come from the germline V gene (reference sequence). This CDR3 is built from 13 residues.

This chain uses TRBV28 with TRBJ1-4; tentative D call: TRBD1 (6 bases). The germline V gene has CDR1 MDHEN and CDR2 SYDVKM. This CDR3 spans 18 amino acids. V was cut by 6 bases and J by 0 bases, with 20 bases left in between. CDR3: CASSISVRGSATNEKLFF. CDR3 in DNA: TGTGCCAGCAGCATTAGTGTCAGGGGAAGTGCAACTAATGAAAAACTGTTTTTT.

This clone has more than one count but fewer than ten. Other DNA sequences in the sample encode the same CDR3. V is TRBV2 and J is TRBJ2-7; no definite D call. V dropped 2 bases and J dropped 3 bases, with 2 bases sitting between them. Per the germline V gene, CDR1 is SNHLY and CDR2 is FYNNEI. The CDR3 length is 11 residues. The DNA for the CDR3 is TGTGCCAGCAGTGAATACTACGAGCAGTACTTC. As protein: CASSEYYEQYF. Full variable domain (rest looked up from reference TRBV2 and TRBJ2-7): EPEVTQTPSHQVTQMGQEVILRCVPISNHLYFYWYRQILGQKVEFLVSFYNNEISEKSEIFDDQFSVERPDGSNFTLKIRSTKLEDSAMYFCASSEYYEQYFGPGTRLTVT.

CDR3 residues: CASSLNTRDQGSGANVLTF. In nucleotides, the CDR3 is TGTGCCAGCAGCCTTAATACCCGAGATCAGGGCTCTGGGGCCAACGTCCTGACTTTC. The chain employs TRBV7-9 and TRBJ2-6; possible D gene TRBD1, 5 bases. V lost 5 bases to trimming and J lost 0 bases, with 20 bases between them. CDR1 and CDR2 from the germline V gene are SEHNR and FQNEAQ (reference sequence). The CDR3 contains 19 residues.

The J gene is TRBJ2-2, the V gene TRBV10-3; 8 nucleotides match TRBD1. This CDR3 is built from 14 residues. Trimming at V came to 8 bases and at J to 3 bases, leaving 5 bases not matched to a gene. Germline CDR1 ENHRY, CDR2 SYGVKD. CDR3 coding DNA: TGTGCCATCCGTTCAGGGGGCGACACCGGGGAGCTGTTTTTT. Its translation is CAIRSGGDTGELFF.

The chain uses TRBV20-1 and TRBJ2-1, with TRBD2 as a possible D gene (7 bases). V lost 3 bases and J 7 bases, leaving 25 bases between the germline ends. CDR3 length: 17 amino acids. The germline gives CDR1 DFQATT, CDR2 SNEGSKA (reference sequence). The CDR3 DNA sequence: TGCAGTGCTAGTTCCGTGGGGCGGGGGCCCCTGGGGAATGAGCAGTTCTTC. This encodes CSASSVGRGPLGNEQFF.

CDR3 protein: CASSQERGQYGYTF. In DNA form, the CDR3 reads TGTGCCAGCAGCCAAGAAAGGGGTCAGTATGGCTACACCTTC. The J gene is TRBJ1-2, the V gene TRBV4-2; D possibly corresponds to TRBD1 (5 bases). This CDR3 is 14 amino acids long. In germline, CDR1 is LGHNA, CDR2 YNFKEQ. Trimming removed 0 bases from V and 5 bases from J, with 10 bases in between.

CDR3 protein: CASNRQATSQETQYF. The CDR3 DNA reads TGTGCCAGCAATCGGCAGGCGACCAGTCAAGAGACCCAGTACTTC. This chain joins TRBV28 and TRBJ2-5, with D uncertain. The CDR3 consists of 15 residues. The V and J ends lost 7 bases and 2 bases respectively, with 17 bases between them. Germline V gene data show CDR1 as MDHEN and CDR2 as SYDVKM.

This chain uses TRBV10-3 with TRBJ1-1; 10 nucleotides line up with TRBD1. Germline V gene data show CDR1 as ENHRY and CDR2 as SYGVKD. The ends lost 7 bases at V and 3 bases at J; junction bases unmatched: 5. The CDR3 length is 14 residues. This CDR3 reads CAITDRGRDTEAFF. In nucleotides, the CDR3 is TGTGCCATCACTGACAGGGGGCGAGACACTGAAGCTTTCTTT.

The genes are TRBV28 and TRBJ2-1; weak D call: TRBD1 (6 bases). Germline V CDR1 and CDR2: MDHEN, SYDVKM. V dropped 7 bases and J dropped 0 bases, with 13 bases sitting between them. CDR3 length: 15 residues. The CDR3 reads CASNTQGRSYNEQFF. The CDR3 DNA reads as TGTGCCAGCAACACACAGGGTCGCTCCTACAATGAGCAGTTCTTC.

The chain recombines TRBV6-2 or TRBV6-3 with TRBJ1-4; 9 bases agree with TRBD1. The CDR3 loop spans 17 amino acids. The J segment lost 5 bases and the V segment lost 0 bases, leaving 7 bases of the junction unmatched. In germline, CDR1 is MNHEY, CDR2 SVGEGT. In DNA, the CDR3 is TGTGCCAGCAGTTACTCCTACAGGGGGCCGGAAAATGAAAAACTGTTTTTT. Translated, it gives CASSYSYRGPENEKLFF.

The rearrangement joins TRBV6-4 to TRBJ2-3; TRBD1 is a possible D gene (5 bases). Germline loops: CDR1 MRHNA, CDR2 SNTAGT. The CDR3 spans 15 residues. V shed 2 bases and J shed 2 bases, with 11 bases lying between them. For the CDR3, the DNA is TGTGCCAGCAGTGACCAGGGAAAAGTCACAGATACGCAGTATTTT. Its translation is CASSDQGKVTDTQYF.

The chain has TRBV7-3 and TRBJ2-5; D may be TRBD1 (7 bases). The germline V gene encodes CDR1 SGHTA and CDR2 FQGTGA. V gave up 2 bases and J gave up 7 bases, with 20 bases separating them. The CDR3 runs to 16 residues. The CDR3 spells CASSLGPGGNEATQYF. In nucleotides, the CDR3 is TGTGCCAGCAGCTTAGGGCCAGGGGGGAATGAGGCGACCCAGTACTTC.

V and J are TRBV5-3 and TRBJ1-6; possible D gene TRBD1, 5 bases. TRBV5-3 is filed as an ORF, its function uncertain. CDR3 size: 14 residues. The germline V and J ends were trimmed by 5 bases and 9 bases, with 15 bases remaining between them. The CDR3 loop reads CARRHPGVSSPLHF. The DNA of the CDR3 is TGTGCCAGAAGACACCCGGGGGTGTCTTCACCCCTCCACTTT.

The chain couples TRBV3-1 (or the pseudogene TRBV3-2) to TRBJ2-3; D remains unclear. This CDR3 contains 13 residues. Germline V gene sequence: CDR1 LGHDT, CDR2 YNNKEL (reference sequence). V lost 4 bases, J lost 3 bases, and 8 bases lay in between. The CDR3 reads CASSRSRTDTQYF. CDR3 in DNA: TGTGCCAGCAGCCGGAGCCGGACAGATACGCAGTATTTT.

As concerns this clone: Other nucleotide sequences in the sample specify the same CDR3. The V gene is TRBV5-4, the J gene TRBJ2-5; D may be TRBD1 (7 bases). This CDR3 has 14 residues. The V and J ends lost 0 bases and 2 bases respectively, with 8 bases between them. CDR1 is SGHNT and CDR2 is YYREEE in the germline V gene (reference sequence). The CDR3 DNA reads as TGTGCCAGCAGCTTGGCAGGGGGGCAAGAGACCCAGTACTTC. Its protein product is CASSLAGGQETQYF.

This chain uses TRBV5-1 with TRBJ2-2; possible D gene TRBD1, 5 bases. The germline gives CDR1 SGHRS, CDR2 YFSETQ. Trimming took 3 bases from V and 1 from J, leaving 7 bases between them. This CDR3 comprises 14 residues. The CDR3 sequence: CASSSTGNTGELFF. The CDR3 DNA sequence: TGCGCCAGCAGCTCAACAGGGAACACCGGGGAGCTGTTTTTT.

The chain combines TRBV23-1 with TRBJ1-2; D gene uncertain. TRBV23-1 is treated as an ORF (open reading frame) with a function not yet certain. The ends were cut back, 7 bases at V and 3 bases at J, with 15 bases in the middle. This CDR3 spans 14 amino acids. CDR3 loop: CASNEGATYYGYTF. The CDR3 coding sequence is TGCGCCAGCAACGAGGGCGCAACCTACTATGGCTACACCTTC.

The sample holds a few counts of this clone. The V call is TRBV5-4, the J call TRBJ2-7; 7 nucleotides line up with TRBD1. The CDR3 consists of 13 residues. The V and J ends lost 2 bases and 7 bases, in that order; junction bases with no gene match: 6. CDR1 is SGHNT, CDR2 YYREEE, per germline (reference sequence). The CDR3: CASSLDRVAEQYF. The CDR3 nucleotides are TGTGCCAGCAGCTTAGACAGGGTGGCGGAGCAGTACTTC.

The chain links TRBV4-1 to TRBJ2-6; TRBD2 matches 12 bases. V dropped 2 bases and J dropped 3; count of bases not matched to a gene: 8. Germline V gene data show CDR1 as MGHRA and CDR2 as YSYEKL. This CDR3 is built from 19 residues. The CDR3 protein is CASSQRTSGAVVGANVLTF. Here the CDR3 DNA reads TGCGCCAGCAGCCAAAGGACTAGCGGGGCGGTAGTTGGGGCCAACGTCCTGACTTTC.

The CDR3 here is CASSPNNQPQHF. The CDR3 DNA is TGTGCCAGCAGTCCTAATAATCAGCCCCAGCATTTT. The chain has TRBV12-3 or TRBV12-4 and TRBJ1-5; D is undetermined. The CDR3 runs 12 residues. The germline V and J ends were trimmed by 5 bases and 4 bases, with 6 bases remaining between them.

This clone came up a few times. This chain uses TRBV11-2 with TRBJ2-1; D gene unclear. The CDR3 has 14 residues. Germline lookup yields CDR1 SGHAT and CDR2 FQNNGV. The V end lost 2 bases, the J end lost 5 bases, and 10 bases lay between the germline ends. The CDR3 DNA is TGTGCCAGCAGCTTATTAAGCAGGAACAATGAGCAGTTCTTC. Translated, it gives CASSLLSRNNEQFF.

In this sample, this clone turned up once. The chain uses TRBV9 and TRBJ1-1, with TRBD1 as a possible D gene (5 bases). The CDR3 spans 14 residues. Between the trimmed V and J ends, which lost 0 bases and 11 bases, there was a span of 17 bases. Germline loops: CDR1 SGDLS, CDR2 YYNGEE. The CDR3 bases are TGTGCCAGCAGCGTAGCTCCCGTGGCAGGGTTGGCTTTCTTT. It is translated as CASSVAPVAGLAFF.

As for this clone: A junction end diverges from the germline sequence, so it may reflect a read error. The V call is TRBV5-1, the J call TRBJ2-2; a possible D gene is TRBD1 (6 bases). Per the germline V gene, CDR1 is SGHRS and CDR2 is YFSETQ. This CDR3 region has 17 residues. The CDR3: CASTLQGSSLDTGELFF. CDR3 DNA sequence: TGCGCCAGCACCTTGCAGGGGTCCTCGCTGGACACCGGGGAGCTGTTTTTT.

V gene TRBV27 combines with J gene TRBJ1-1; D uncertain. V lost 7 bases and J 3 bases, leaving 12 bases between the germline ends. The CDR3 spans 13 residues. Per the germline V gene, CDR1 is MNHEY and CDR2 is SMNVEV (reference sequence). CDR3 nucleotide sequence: TGTGCCAGCACCCCGAGCGGTGACACTGAAGCTTTCTTT. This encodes CASTPSGDTEAFF.

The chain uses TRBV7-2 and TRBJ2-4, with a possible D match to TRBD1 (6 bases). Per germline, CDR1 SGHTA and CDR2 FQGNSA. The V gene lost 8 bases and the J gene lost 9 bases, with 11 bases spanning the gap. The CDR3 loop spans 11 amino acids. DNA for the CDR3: TGTGCCAGCGCATTAGGGGGCATTCAGTACTTC. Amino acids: CASALGGIQYF. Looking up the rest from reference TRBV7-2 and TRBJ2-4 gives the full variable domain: GAGVSQSPSNKVTEKGKDVELRCDPISGHTALYWYRQSLGQGLEFLIYFQGNSAPDKSGLPSDRFSAERTGGSVSTLTIQRTQQEDSAVYLCASALGGIQYFGAGTRLSVL.

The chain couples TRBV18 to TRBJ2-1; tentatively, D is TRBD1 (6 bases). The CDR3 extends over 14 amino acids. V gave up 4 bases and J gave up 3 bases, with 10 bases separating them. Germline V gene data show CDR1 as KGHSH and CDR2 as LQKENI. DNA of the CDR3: TGTGCCAGCTCACAAATGACAGGCTACAATGAGCAGTTCTTC. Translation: CASSQMTGYNEQFF. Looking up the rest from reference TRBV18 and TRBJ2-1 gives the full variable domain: NAGVMQNPRHLVRRRGQEARLRCSPMKGHSHVYWYRQLPEEGLKFMVYLQKENIIDESGMPKERFSAEFPKEGPSILRIQQVVRGDSAAYFCASSQMTGYNEQFFGPGTRLTVL.